The 13 T cell receptor beta chains presented below share a single source sample, sequenced in a study of cytomegalovirus exposure and HLA in healthy donors. PCR amplification relied on 60 Vbeta primers (plus 13 Jbeta primers). The repertoire was sequenced with immunoSEQ multiplex PCR; TCRdb's copy has only in-frame clones and lacks some. Of about 180,000 clones listed, 77% are singletons. The sample was PBMCs. All receptors derive from a man younger than 30 in good health and CMV-seronegative.

The genes are TRBV19 and TRBJ2-2; the match to TRBD1 covers 7 bases. Germline CDR1 LNHDA, CDR2 SQIVND (reference sequence). The ends lost 6 bases at V and 7 bases at J; junction bases unmatched: 8. This CDR3 region has 14 residues. CDR3 in amino acids: CASSNDRVSGELFF. Written as DNA, the CDR3 is TGTGCCAGTAGCAACGACAGGGTCAGCGGGGAGCTGTTTTTT.

This clone was found once. The chain has TRBV2 and TRBJ1-6; D is ambiguous. Trimming took off 6 bases at V and 0 bases at J, with 18 bases between the two ends. This CDR3 region has 18 residues. Germline CDR1 reads SNHLY; CDR2 reads FYNNEI. The CDR3: CASRNGNIFGSYNSPLHF. In DNA, the CDR3 is TGTGCCAGCAGAAACGGGAACATCTTCGGCTCCTATAATTCACCCCTCCACTTT.

The chain employs TRBV19 and TRBJ1-1, with 7 bases lining up with TRBD1. V lost 9 bases, J lost 5 bases, and 9 bases stayed unmatched. The germline CDR1 and CDR2 sequences are LNHDA and SQIVND (reference sequence). This CDR3 comprises 13 residues. CDR3 coding DNA: TGTGCCAGCAAAGGCCCAGGGGGGACTGAAGCTTTCTTT. The encoded protein is CASKGPGGTEAFF.

As DNA, the CDR3 is TGTGCCAGCAGCAACTCAGCGGGAGGGAACTACAATGAGCAGTTCTTC. Amino acid sequence: CASSNSAGGNYNEQFF. V is TRBV13 and J is TRBJ2-1, with 10 nucleotides matching TRBD2. The V gene end was trimmed by 5 bases and the J gene end by 3 bases; junction bases not matched to a gene: 7. The length of the CDR3 is 16 residues. Germline lookup yields CDR1 PRHDT and CDR2 FYEKMQ (reference sequence).

The rearrangement links TRBV18 to TRBJ1-2; 7 positions agree with TRBD1. The V segment lost 0 bases and the J segment 4 bases; nucleotides outside the gene matches: 11. The CDR3 consists of 17 residues. The germline V gene has CDR1 KGHSH and CDR2 LQKENI. The CDR3 spells CASSPPRSGGSVYGYTF. Here the CDR3 DNA reads TGTGCCAGCTCACCACCCCGGTCAGGGGGTTCGGTCTATGGCTACACCTTC.

The chain couples TRBV13 to TRBJ1-2, with 7 bases that match TRBD1. The CDR3 runs to 18 residues. From germline, CDR1 is PRHDT and CDR2 FYEKMQ (reference sequence). V lost 0 bases to trimming and J lost 6 bases; unmatched junction nucleotides: 16. CDR3 protein: CASSLGPGTATYLHGYTF. CDR3 in DNA: TGTGCCAGCAGCTTAGGCCCCGGGACAGCTACCTATCTTCATGGCTACACCTTC.

V and J are TRBV2 and TRBJ1-1; TRBD1 matches at 10 bases. V shed 10 bases, J shed 3 bases, and the junction held 5 bases outside the gene matches. CDR1 is SNHLY and CDR2 is FYNNEI in the germline V gene. The length of the CDR3 is 13 residues. CDR3 residues: CATRDRGDTEAFF. CDR3 bases: TGTGCCACCCGGGACAGGGGCGACACTGAAGCTTTCTTT.

The gene calls are TRBV6-5 and TRBJ2-1; 10 bases align to TRBD2. The CDR3 is 16 residues long. Trimming cost V 4 bases and J 10 bases; bases outside gene matches: 13. The germline CDR1 and CDR2 sequences are MNHEY and SVGAGI. CDR3 coding DNA: TGTGCCAGCAGTTCGCCTAGCGGGAGTTCGGGGTGGGAGCAGTTCTTC. This translates into CASSSPSGSSGWEQFF.

This sequence joins TRBV19 and TRBJ2-7; TRBD1 agrees at 12 bases. This CDR3 region has 16 residues. Losses at the gene ends were 6 bases for V and 7 bases for J; bases not matched to a gene: 13. Germline V lookup: CDR1 LNHDA, CDR2 SQIVND (reference sequence). CDR3 in amino acids: CASRFGWDRGRREQYF. The CDR3 nucleotides are TGTGCCAGTAGATTCGGTTGGGACAGGGGGCGTCGGGAGCAGTACTTC.

This CDR3 is CASSLSQGRANVLTF. CDR3 sequence (DNA): TGTGCCAGCAGCTTAAGTCAGGGGAGGGCCAACGTCCTGACTTTC. The chain joins TRBV7-3 to TRBJ2-6, with a possible D match to TRBD1 (6 bases). In germline, CDR1 is SGHTA, CDR2 FQGTGA. CDR3 length: 15 amino acids. V lost 1 base and J lost 5, with 9 bases in between. Full variable domain (outside the CDR3, taken from reference TRBV7-3 and TRBJ2-6): GAGVSQTPSNKVTEKGKYVELRCDPISGHTALYWYRQSLGQGPEFLIYFQGTGAADDSGLPNDRFFAVRPEGSVSTLKIQRTERGDSAVYLCASSLSQGRANVLTFGAGSRLTVL.

This clone came up a few times. The chain links TRBV7-9 to TRBJ2-7; 11 bases fit TRBD1. Germline V gene data show CDR1 as SEHNR and CDR2 as FQNEAQ (reference sequence). The CDR3 extends over 14 amino acids. Trimming took 2 bases from V and 6 from J; bases not matched to a gene: 3. The CDR3 bases are TGTGCCAGCAGCTTAAGGGGACAGGGGGGCGAGCAGTACTTC. Encoded protein: CASSLRGQGGEQYF.

V gene TRBV27 combines with J gene TRBJ2-1; 7 bases are a match to TRBD1. The CDR3 totals 17 residues. In germline, CDR1 is MNHEY, CDR2 SMNVEV (reference sequence). With V trimmed by 6 bases and J by 5 bases, 16 bases remained unmatched. The chain's CDR3 is CASRYTGTALPNNEQFF. In DNA form, the CDR3 reads TGTGCCAGCAGATATACCGGGACAGCCCTTCCAAACAATGAGCAGTTCTTC.

This clone was seen only a few times. This CDR3 reads CASSSQMGGNYEQYF. Here the CDR3 DNA reads TGTGCCAGCAGTTCCCAGATGGGAGGGAACTACGAGCAGTACTTC. J is TRBJ2-7 and V is TRBV6-5, with 7 bases that match TRBD2. The CDR3 has 15 residues. CDR1 is MNHEY, CDR2 SVGAGI, per germline. J was trimmed by 3 bases and V by 4 bases; bases with no gene match: 9.